This TCR beta chain was profiled in a study of T cells after yellow fever vaccination. TCRdb reanalysed the 5' RACE reads using MiXCR and keeps one entry per CDR3 protein. This table holds some 420,000 distinct CDR3 sequences, approximately 19% found once. V lost 7 bases, J lost 2 bases, and 16 bases lay in between. The germline CDR1 and CDR2 sequences are MNHEY and SVGAGI. The CDR3 contains 15 residues. Sequencing used PBMCs, obtained before the yellow fever booster vaccination. This TCR derives from a man aged 18-30 years who received the YFV17D yellow fever vaccine. The chain carries TRBV6-5 and TRBJ2-3, with D tentatively TRBD2 (5 bases). CDR3 region: CASNPDWMITDTQYF. In DNA form, the CDR3 reads TGTGCCAGCAATCCGGACTGGATGATCACAGATACGCAGTATTTT.